The 23 T cell receptor beta chains below all came from one sample that was sequenced in a study of identical twins. Using its own MiXCR run on the 5' RACE reads, TCRdb lists one record per CDR3 protein. The sample yields roughly 540,000 distinct CDR3 sequences, under 25% seen once. The same sample was also used in a study of T cells expressing NK-cell markers.

The sequenced sample was CD4+ T cells sorted from blood. These TCRs come from a woman between 18 and 29 years old in good health.

V and J are TRBV20-1 and TRBJ1-5; D remains unclear. Trimming left V 5 bases short and J 2 bases short, with 13 bases between. The CDR3 is 14 amino acids. Germline V lookup: CDR1 DFQATT, CDR2 SNEGSKA (reference sequence). The CDR3 DNA reads as TGCAGTGCTTCGCCCCCGGCGCGCAATCAGCCCCAGCATTTT. Translation: CSASPPARNQPQHF.

This clonotype turned up a few times. This chain joins TRBV27 and TRBJ1-2; 7 positions match TRBD1. CDR1 and CDR2 (germline): MNHEY, SMNVEV (reference sequence). The CDR3 is made up of 15 amino acids. The V segment lost 8 bases and the J segment 5 bases; nucleotides outside the gene matches: 14. This chain's CDR3 is CASARDSYLPYGYTF. The DNA of the CDR3 is TGTGCCAGCGCCCGGGACAGCTATCTCCCTTATGGCTACACCTTC.

The sample holds many counts of this clonotype. V is TRBV12-3 or TRBV12-4 and J is TRBJ2-7, with 9 bases identical to TRBD1. V lost 7 bases to trimming and J lost 2 bases; unmatched junction nucleotides: 6. The CDR3 loop spans 14 amino acids. The CDR3 DNA reads TGTGCCAGCACCGACAGGGGGAAAACCTACGAGCAGTACTTC. Its translation: CASTDRGKTYEQYF.

This rearrangement joins TRBV7-8 to TRBJ2-7, with TRBD1 matching over 8 bases. This CDR3 is 17 amino acids long. Germline CDR1 reads SGHVS; CDR2 reads FQNEAQ. The ends lost 0 bases at V and 2 bases at J; junction bases unmatched: 9. DNA for the CDR3: TGTGCCAGCAGCTTAGCGCTGGGACAGGCCCGAACCTACGAGCAGTACTTC. Protein product: CASSLALGQARTYEQYF.

This clonotype was observed a handful of times. The J gene is TRBJ2-7, the V gene TRBV29-1; D may be TRBD1 (6 bases). This CDR3 spans 13 amino acids. V shed 6 bases and J shed 3 bases, with 15 bases lying between them. The germline V gene encodes CDR1 SQVTM and CDR2 ANQGSEA. The CDR3 nucleotides are TGCAGCGTATATCCGGGACACAACTACGAGCAGTACTTC. This encodes CSVYPGHNYEQYF.

The chain joins TRBV5-1 to TRBJ1-2; 9 nucleotides match TRBD1. V shed 5 bases, J shed 3 bases, and the junction held 17 bases outside the gene matches. The CDR3 extends over 18 amino acids. Germline CDR1 is SGHRS and CDR2 is YFSETQ. The CDR3 DNA reads TGCGCCAGCAGTTCACGACCCCGGGACAGGGCTTCGGACTATGGCTACACCTTC. It specifies CASSSRPRDRASDYGYTF.

This clonotype was recorded many times. The CDR3 reads CASRGVGGNTIYF. CDR3 bases: TGTGCCAGCAGGGGGGTGGGTGGAAACACCATATATTTT. The chain uses TRBV6-6 and TRBJ1-3, with a tentative D call TRBD1 (5 bases). CDR1 and CDR2 from the germline V gene are MNHNY and SVGAGI (reference sequence). V was cut by 6 bases and J by 3 bases, with 9 bases left in between. The length of the CDR3 is 13 residues.

The V gene is TRBV3-1, the J gene TRBJ2-6, with D unresolved. Germline CDR1 and CDR2: LGHDT and YNNKEL (reference sequence). The CDR3 has 14 residues. V was pared by 3 bases and J by 1 base, with 4 bases between. CDR3 nucleotide sequence: TGTGCCAGCAGCCATGCGTCTGGGGCCAACGTCCTGACTTTC. As protein: CASSHASGANVLTF.

This chain connects TRBV29-1 to TRBJ2-5; TRBD1 might be the D (6 bases). Trimming stripped 2 bases from V and 5 bases from J, with 9 bases between. The CDR3 loop spans 12 amino acids. Germline V lookup: CDR1 SQVTM, CDR2 ANQGSEA. This CDR3 reads CSVERTAETQYF. The DNA of the CDR3 is TGCAGCGTTGAAAGGACAGCTGAGACCCAGTACTTC.

This clonotype showed up just a few times. The chain is built from TRBV12-3 or TRBV12-4 and TRBJ2-7, with D perhaps TRBD1 or TRBD2 (6 bases each). The CDR3 totals 13 residues. Trimming left V 5 bases short and J 6 bases short, with 14 bases between. For the CDR3, the DNA is TGTGCCAGCAGTCCGGGGGACACCGCCGAGCAGTACTTC. It yields the protein CASSPGDTAEQYF.

The chain uses TRBV29-1 and TRBJ2-3; D assignment may be TRBD1 or TRBD2 (5 bases each). The germline V gene encodes CDR1 SQVTM and CDR2 ANQGSEA. The length of the CDR3 is 13 residues. Trimming cost V 3 bases and J 2 bases, with 9 bases left between them. The CDR3 nucleotides read TGCAGCGTTGACGGGGCTGCCACAGATACGCAGTATTTT. Translated: CSVDGAATDTQYF.

The chain has TRBV3-1 and TRBJ1-2; 8 bases agree with TRBD1. Per the germline V gene, CDR1 is LGHDT and CDR2 is YNNKEL (reference sequence). V was pared by 6 bases and J by 4 bases, with 7 bases of the junction left unmatched. The CDR3 contains 14 residues. In nucleotides, the CDR3 is TGTGCCAGCAGTCTACAGGGGGTGGCCTATGGCTACACCTTC. It translates to CASSLQGVAYGYTF.

This chain joins TRBV20-1 and TRBJ1-2; TRBD1 might be the D (5 bases). V lost 6 bases, J lost 1 base, and 15 bases lay in between. The CDR3 totals 14 residues. The V gene's germline CDR1 is DFQATT and CDR2 SNEGSKA (reference sequence). The CDR3 bases are TGCAGTGCGCACAACGGGGGTATTAACTATGGCTACACCTTC. This gives the protein CSAHNGGINYGYTF.

The V and J genes are TRBV15 and TRBJ1-4; a weak D match, TRBD1 (6 bases). The V gene's germline CDR1 is LNHNV and CDR2 YYDKDF (reference sequence). The CDR3 is made up of 12 amino acids. The V and J ends lost 10 bases and 7 bases respectively, with 13 bases between them. Written as DNA, the CDR3 is TGTGCCATCGAGGGGGGGGGTGAAAAACTGTTTTTT. It yields the protein CAIEGGGEKLFF.

The chain combines TRBV20-1 with TRBJ1-2, with TRBD1 matching 8 bases. Germline loops: CDR1 DFQATT, CDR2 SNEGSKA (reference sequence). V lost 1 base, J lost 5 bases, and 9 bases stayed unmatched. This CDR3 spans 15 amino acids. CDR3 sequence reads: CSARVSTGGGYGYTF. Written as DNA, the CDR3 is TGCAGTGCTAGAGTTTCCACAGGGGGGGGGTATGGCTACACCTTC.

This clonotype was seen a few times. The genes are TRBV5-1 and TRBJ1-1, with unresolved D. Germline V lookup: CDR1 SGHRS, CDR2 YFSETQ. This CDR3 contains 14 residues. The V end was cut by 0 bases, the J end by 3 bases, with 9 bases between. The CDR3: CASSLDRGYTEAFF. In DNA form, the CDR3 reads TGCGCCAGCAGCTTGGACAGAGGATACACTGAAGCTTTCTTT.

This clonotype has just one count. A read error is possible here, since a much larger clone lies one base away. The CDR3 is CASSTGTGNGYTF. The CDR3 coding sequence is TGTGCCAGCAGTACCGGGACAGGGAATGGCTACACCTTC. This chain links TRBV2 with TRBJ1-2, with 9 nucleotides matching TRBD1. Unmatched junction bases numbered 4, after V lost 5 bases and J lost 6 bases. Per the germline V gene, CDR1 is SNHLY and CDR2 is FYNNEI. CDR3 length: 13 amino acids.

This clonotype was recorded a few times. The chain employs TRBV5-8 and TRBJ1-5; weak D call: TRBD1 (5 bases). V lost 4 bases to trimming and J lost 6 bases, with 17 bases between them. Germline V CDR1 and CDR2: SGHTS, YDEGEE. The CDR3 totals 15 residues. The CDR3 reads CASSHRVRGGQPQHF. The CDR3 bases are TGTGCCAGCAGCCATCGCGTAAGGGGCGGTCAGCCCCAGCATTTT.

The chain joins TRBV7-2 to TRBJ2-3; D uncertain. This CDR3 has 14 residues. The ends were cut back, 5 bases at V and 0 bases at J, with 9 bases in the middle. Germline CDR1 and CDR2: SGHTA and FQGNSA. CDR3 sequence reads: CASSISPSTDTQYF. CDR3 DNA sequence: TGTGCCAGCAGCATTTCTCCTAGCACAGATACGCAGTATTTT.

This clonotype was seen a few times. This CDR3 reads CSVSSGTVYEQYF. Here the CDR3 DNA reads TGCAGCGTATCATCCGGGACAGTTTACGAGCAGTACTTC. V gene TRBV29-1 combines with J gene TRBJ2-7; 7 bases match TRBD1. Germline V lookup: CDR1 SQVTM, CDR2 ANQGSEA. The ends lost 6 bases at V and 4 bases at J; junction bases unmatched: 9. This CDR3 region has 13 residues.

This clonotype has more than one count but fewer than ten. The rearrangement uses TRBV20-1 and TRBJ2-7; 9 nucleotides agree with TRBD2. Trimming took 6 bases from V and 6 from J; bases not matched to a gene: 15. This CDR3 has 15 residues. Germline V CDR1 and CDR2: DFQATT, SNEGSKA (reference sequence). The CDR3 DNA reads as TGCAGTGCCGTCCACCCAAGGCGGGGGGGGGGCGAGCAGTACTTC. Its protein is CSAVHPRRGGGEQYF.

The chain is built from TRBV6-2 or TRBV6-3 and TRBJ1-2, with D tentatively TRBD1 (5 bases). The CDR3 is 14 residues long. Trimming removed 10 bases from V and 5 bases from J, with 20 bases in between. The germline V gene has CDR1 MNHEY and CDR2 SVGEGT. In DNA, the CDR3 is TGTGCCACCTCGCGGGACTTCCTAACTTATGGCTACACCTTC. Amino acids: CATSRDFLTYGYTF.

The rearrangement uses TRBV30 and TRBJ2-1; 9 bases agree with TRBD2. Germline V gives CDR1 GTSNPN, CDR2 SVGIG (reference sequence). This CDR3 contains 18 residues. Losses at the gene ends were 5 bases for V and 0 bases for J; bases not matched to a gene: 14. CDR3 DNA sequence: TGTGCCTGGGACCCCCCCGGGACTAGCCCGAGCTCCTACAATGAGCAGTTCTTC. Its translation: CAWDPPGTSPSSYNEQFF.